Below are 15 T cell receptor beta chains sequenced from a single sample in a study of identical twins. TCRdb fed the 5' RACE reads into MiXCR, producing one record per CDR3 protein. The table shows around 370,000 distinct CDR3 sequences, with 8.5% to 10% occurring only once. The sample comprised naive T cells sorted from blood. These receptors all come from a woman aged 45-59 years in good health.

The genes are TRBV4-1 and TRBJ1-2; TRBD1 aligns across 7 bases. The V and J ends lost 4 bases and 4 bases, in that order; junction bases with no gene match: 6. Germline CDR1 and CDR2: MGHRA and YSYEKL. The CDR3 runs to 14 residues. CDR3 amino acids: CASSRMTGTYGYTF. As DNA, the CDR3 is TGCGCCAGCAGCCGCATGACAGGGACCTATGGCTACACCTTC.

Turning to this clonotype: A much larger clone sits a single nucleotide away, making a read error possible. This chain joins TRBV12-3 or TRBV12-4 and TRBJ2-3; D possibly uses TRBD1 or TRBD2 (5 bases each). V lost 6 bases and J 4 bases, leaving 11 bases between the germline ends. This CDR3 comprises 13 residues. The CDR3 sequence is CASSWDHPDTQYF. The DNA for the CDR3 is TGTGCCAGCAGCTGGGACCATCCAGATACGCAGTATTTT.

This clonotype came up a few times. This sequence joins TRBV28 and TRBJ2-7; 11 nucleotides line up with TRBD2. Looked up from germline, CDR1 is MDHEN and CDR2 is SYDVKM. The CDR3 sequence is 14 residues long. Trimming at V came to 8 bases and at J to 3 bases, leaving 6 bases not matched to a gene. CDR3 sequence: CASFSSGRYYEQYV. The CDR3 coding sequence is TGTGCCAGCTTCTCTAGCGGGAGGTACTACGAGCAGTACGTC.

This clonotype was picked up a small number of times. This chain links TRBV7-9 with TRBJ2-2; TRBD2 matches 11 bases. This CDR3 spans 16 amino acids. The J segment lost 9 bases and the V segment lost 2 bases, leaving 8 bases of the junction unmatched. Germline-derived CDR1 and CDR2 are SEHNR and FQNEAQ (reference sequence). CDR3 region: CASSLWGLADLRELFF. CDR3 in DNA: TGTGCCAGCAGCTTATGGGGACTAGCGGACCTCCGGGAGCTGTTTTTT.

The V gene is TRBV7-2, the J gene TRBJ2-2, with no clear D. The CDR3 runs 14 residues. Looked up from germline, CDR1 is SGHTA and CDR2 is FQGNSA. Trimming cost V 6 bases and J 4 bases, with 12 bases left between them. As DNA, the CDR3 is TGTGCCAGCAGTCTCCCGAATCCCACCGGGGAGCTGTTTTTT. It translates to CASSLPNPTGELFF.

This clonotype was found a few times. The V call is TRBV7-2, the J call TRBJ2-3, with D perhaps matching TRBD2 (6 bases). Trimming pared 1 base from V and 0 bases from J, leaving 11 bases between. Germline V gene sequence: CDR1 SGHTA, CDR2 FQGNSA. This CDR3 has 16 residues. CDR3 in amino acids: CASSLDAGTSTDTQYF. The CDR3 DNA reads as TGTGCCAGCAGCTTAGACGCGGGGACGAGCACAGATACGCAGTATTTT.

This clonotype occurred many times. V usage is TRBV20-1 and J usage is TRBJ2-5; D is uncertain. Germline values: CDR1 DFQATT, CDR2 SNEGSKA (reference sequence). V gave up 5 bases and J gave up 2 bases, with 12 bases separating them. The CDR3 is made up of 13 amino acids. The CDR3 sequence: CSALPRLQETQYF. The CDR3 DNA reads TGCAGTGCTCTCCCTAGGCTGCAAGAGACCCAGTACTTC.

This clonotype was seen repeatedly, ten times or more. The chain's CDR3 is CASSLGGSNSPLHF. CDR3 sequence (DNA): TGTGCCAGCAGCTTGGGCGGGTCTAATTCACCCCTCCACTTT. The chain couples TRBV5-5 to TRBJ1-6; the D is unclear. CDR1 is SGHKS, CDR2 YYEKEE, per germline (reference sequence). V lost 0 bases and J lost 6, with 7 bases in between. The CDR3 has 14 residues.

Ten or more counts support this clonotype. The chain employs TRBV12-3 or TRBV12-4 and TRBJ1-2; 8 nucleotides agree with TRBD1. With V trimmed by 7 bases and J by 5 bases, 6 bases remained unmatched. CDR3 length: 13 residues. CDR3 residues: CASTGGTGYGYTF. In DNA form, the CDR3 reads TGTGCCAGCACTGGGGGGACAGGTTATGGCTACACCTTC.

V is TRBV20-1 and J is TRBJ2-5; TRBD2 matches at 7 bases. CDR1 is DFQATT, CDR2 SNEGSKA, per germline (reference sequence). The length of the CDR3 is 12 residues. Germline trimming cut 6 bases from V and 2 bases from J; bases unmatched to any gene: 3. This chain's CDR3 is CSAGGSQETQYF. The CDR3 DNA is TGCAGTGCCGGGGGGTCACAAGAGACCCAGTACTTC.

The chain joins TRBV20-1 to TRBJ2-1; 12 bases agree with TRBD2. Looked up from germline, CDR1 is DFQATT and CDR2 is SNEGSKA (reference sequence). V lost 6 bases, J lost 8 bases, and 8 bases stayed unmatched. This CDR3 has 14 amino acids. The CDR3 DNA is TGCAGTGCCACGTTGACTAGCGGGAGATATGAGCAGTTCTTC. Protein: CSATLTSGRYEQFF.

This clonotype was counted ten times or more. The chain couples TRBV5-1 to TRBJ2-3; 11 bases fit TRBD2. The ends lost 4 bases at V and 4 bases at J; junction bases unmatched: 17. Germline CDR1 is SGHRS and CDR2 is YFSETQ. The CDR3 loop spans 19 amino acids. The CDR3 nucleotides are TGCGCCAGCAGCAACCTCCCCCCGGGAATAGCGGGAGGGGCAGATACGCAGTATTTT. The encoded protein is CASSNLPPGIAGGADTQYF.

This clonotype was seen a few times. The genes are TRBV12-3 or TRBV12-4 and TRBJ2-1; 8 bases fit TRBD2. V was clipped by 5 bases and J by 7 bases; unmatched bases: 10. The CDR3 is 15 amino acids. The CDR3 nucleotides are TGTGCCAGCAGTGCCGGGACTAGTGACTTTAATGAGCAGTTCTTC. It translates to CASSAGTSDFNEQFF.

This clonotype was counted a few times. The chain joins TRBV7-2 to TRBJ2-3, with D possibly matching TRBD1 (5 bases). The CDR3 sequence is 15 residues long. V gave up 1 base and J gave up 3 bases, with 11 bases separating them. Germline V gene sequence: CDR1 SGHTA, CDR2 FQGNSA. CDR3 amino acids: CASSLEGVWTDTQYF. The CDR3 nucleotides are TGTGCCAGCAGCTTAGAAGGGGTTTGGACAGATACGCAGTATTTT.

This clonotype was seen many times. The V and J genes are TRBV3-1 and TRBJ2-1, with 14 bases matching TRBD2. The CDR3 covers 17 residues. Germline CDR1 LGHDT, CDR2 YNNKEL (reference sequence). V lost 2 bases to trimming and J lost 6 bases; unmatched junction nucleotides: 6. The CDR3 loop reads CASSQYTGTSGSNEQFF. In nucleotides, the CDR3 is TGTGCCAGCAGCCAATACACCGGGACTAGCGGGAGCAATGAGCAGTTCTTC.